This T cell receptor (beta chain) was profiled in a study of control samples from healthy donors and cancer patients. The table came from immunoSEQ multiplex PCR; TCRdb's copy has only in-frame clones and leaves some out. The table has roughly 400,000 clones, over 75% seen once; the top ten hold 5.5% to 8%. The V end lost 2 bases, the J end lost 1 base, and 15 bases lay between the germline ends. In germline, CDR1 is SGHAT, CDR2 FQNNGV. The CDR3 covers 17 residues. Specimen: PBMCs. The clonotype was recovered from a man aged 40-50 years with head and neck cancer. This chain connects TRBV11-2 to TRBJ2-4; D tentatively fits TRBD1 or TRBD2 (6 bases each). CDR3 nucleotide sequence: TGTGCCAGCAGCTTAATCCTAGGGGGGCTGGCCAAAAACATTCAGTACTTC. Its protein is CASSLILGGLAKNIQYF.